This T cell receptor beta chain is drawn from a study of glioma-infiltrating T cells. General study findings and limits: Tissue-blood divergence was below expectation in non-neoplastic patients, above in gliomas.

CDR1 and CDR2 (germline): MDHEN, SYDVKM. This CDR3 contains 15 residues. Trimming cost V 6 bases and J 5 bases, with 19 bases left between them. Amplification of TCR alpha and beta CDR3 regions from RNA used iRepertoire nested multiplex PCR. Each CDR3 protein is one row after TCRdb ran MiXCR on the multiplex PCR reads. The table shows some 5,000 distinct CDR3 sequences, with 40% to 45% occurring only once. A remark on this clonotype: What it binds is not known.

The rearrangement links TRBV28 to TRBJ1-1, with D possibly being TRBD1 (5 bases). This clonotype was sampled from a human donor with low-grade glioma or glioblastoma, undergoing nonglioma brain surgery, or in good health (not recorded which). The specimen sequenced was glioma tissue, nonneoplastic brain tissue, or PBMCs (not recorded which). For the CDR3, the DNA is TGTGCCAGCAGCAACCCCTTAGGGGCTGGGACTGAAGCTTTCTTT. Translating it yields CASSNPLGAGTEAFF.